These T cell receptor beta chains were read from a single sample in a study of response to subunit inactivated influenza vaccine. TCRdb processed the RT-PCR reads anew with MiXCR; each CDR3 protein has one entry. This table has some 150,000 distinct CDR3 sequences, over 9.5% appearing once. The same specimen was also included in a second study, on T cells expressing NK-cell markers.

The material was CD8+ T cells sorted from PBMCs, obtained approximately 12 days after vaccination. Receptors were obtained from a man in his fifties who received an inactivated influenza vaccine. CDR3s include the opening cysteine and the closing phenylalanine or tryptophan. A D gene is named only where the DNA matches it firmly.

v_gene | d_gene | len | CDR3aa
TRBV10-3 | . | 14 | CATGALDIYNEQFF
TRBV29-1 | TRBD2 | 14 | CSVAGGGAPDTQYF
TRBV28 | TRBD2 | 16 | CASRSGRASGGNEQFF
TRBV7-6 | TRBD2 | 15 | CASSRGAGGTYEQYF
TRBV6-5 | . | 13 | CASSYAGRTEAFF
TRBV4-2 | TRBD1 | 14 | CASSHKTGDNEQFF
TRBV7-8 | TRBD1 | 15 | CASSPRQGTSYEQYF
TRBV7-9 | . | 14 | CASSHAGDHEKLFF
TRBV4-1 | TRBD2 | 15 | CASSEAGGASYEQYF
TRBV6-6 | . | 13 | CASSYGRATEAFF
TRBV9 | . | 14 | CASSVAAVWETQYF
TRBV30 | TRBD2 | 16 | CAWMYGLAGPYNEQFF
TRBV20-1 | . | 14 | CSARDRDKAYEQYF
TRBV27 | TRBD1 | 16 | CASSFLGQGAQETQYF
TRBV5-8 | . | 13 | CASSTTGTPKGPF
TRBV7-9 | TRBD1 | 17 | CASSLLVGQNTKETQYF
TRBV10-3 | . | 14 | CAISESTRQETQYF
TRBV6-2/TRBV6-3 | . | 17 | CASSYTWDLPSQDTQYF
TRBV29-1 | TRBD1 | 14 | CSVLSGQGAYEQYF
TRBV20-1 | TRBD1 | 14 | CSASETGGVETQYF
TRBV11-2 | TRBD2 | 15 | CASSLDRTSGYEQYF
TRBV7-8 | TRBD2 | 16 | CASSPLASGGANEQFF
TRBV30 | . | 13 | CAWSVGGIYGYTF
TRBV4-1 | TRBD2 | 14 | CASSRYSGSYEQYF
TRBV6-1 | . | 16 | CASSPDTHGGTDTQYF
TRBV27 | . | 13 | CASSAFGGYEQYF
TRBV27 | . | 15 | CASSEGPPYYYEQYF
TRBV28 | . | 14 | CASSLVISGNTIYF
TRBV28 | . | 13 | CASSLGGDNEQFF
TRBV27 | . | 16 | CASSLFGAVKNSPLHF
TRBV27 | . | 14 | CASRYTGLEETQYF
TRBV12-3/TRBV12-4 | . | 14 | CASSFSVVGVEQYF
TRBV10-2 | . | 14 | CASRGDRLADTQYF
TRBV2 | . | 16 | CASGPTADAGANVLTF
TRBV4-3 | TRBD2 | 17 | CASSQDRWTSGKETQYF
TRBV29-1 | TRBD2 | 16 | CSVEFLLAGLTDTQYF
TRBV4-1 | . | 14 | CASSQGQNTGELFF
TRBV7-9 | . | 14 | CASSPEAGVGEQFF
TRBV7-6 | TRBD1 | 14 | CASSLGTGTGEQYF
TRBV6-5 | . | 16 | CASSYLFAGGTDTQYF
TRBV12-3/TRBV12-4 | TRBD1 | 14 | CASSSPGTGGGYTF
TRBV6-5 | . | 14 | CASSYSGGGQPQHF
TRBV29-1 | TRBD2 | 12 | CSGGTSNYEQYF
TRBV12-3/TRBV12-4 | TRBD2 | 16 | CASSLVVSGPYNEQFF
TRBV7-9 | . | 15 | CASSLTNVGTDTQYF
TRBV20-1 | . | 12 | CSATGTNYEQYF
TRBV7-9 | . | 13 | CASSLVVNNEQFF
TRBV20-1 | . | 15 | CSARDPHQRTDTQYF
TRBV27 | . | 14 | CASSPGVRGGEQYF
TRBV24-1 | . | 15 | CATSDLGTTVGELFF
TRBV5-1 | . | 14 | CASGEVGGNTEAFF
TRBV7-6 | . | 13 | CASAAGNAYEQYF
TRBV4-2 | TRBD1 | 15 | CASSQPGDSDYGYTF
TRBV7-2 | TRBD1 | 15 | CASSPQGPGTDTQYF
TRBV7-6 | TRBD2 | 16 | CASSLYQRGFYNEQFF